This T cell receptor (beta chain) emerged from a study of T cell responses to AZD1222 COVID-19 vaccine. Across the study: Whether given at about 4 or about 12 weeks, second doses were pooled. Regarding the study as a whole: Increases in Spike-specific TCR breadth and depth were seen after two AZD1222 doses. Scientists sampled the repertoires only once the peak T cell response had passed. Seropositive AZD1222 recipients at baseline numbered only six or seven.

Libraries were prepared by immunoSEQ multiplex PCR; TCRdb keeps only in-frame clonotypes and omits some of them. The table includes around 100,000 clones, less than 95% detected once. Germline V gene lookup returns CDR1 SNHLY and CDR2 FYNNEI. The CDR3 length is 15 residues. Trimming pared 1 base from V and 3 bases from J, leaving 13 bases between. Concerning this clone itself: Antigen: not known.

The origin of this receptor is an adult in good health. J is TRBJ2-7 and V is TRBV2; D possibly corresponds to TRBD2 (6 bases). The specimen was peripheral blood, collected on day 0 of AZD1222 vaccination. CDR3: CASSEEGSGNYEQYF. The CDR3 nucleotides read TGTGCCAGCAGTGAAGAGGGTAGCGGAAACTACGAGCAGTACTTC.